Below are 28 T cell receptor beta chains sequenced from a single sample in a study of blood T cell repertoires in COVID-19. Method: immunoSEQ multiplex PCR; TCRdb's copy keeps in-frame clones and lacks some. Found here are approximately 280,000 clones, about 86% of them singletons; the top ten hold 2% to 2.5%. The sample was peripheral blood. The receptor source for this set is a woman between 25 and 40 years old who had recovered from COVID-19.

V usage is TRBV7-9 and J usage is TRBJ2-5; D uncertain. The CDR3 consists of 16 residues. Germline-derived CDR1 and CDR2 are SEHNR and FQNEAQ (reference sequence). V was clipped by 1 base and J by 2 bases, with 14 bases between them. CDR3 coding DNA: TGTGCCAGCAGCTTAGATGGCGGCTTGGTGCAAGAGACCCAGTACTTC. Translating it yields CASSLDGGLVQETQYF.

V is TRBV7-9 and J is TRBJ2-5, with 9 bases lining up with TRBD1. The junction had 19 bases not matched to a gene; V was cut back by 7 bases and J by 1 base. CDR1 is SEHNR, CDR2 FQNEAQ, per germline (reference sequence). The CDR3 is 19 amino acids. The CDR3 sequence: CASTTRPRDRAAGQETQYF. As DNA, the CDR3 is TGTGCCAGCACCACACGACCCCGGGACAGGGCGGCTGGCCAAGAGACCCAGTACTTC. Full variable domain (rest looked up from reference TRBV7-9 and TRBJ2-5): DTGVSQNPRHKITKRGQNVTFRCDPISEHNRLYWYRQTLGQGPEFLTYFQNEAQLEKSRLLSDRFSAERPKGSFSTLEIQRTEQGDSAMYLCASTTRPRDRAAGQETQYFGPGTRLLVL.

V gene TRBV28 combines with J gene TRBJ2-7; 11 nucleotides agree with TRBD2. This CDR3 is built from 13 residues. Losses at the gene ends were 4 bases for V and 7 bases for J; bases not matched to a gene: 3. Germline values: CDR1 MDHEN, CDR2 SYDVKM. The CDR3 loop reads CASSSPSGREQYF. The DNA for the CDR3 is TGTGCCAGCAGTTCCCCTAGCGGGAGGGAGCAGTACTTC.

CDR3 sequence reads: CATSRDKGLTEAFF. For the CDR3, the DNA is TGTGCCACCAGCAGAGATAAGGGGCTCACTGAAGCTTTCTTT. The chain has TRBV15 and TRBJ1-1, with D tentatively TRBD1 (5 bases). This CDR3 region has 14 residues. Germline-derived CDR1 and CDR2 are LNHNV and YYDKDF (reference sequence). V was shortened by 0 bases and J by 4 bases, with 9 bases between the two germline ends.

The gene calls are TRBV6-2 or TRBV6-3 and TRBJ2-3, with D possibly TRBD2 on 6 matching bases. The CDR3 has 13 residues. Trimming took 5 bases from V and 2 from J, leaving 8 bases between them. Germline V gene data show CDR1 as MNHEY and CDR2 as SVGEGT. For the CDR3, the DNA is TGTGCCAGCAGTCGCGGGAACACAGATACGCAGTATTTT. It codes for CASSRGNTDTQYF.

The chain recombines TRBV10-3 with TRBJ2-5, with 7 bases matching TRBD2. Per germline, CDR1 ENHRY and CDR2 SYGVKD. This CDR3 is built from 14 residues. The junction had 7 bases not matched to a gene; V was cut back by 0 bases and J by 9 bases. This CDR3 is CAISESISGRAQYF. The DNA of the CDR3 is TGTGCCATCAGTGAGTCGATCTCGGGGAGGGCCCAGTACTTC.

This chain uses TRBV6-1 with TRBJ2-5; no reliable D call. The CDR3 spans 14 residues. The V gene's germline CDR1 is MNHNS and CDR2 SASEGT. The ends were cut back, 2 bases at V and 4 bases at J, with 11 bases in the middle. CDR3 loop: CASSERGTVETQYF. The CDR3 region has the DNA TGTGCCAGCAGTGAACGTGGAACAGTAGAGACCCAGTACTTC.

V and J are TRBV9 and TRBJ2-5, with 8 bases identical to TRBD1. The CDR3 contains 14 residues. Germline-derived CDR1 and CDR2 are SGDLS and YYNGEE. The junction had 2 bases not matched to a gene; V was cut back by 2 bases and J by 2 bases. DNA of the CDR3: TGTGCCAGCAGCGTGAACAGGGGGCAAGAGACCCAGTACTTC. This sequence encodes CASSVNRGQETQYF.

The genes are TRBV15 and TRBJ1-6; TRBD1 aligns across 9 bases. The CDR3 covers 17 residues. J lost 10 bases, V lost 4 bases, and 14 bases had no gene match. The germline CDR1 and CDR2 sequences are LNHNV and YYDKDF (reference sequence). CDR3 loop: CATSTDSGTGLRSPLHF. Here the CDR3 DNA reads TGTGCCACCAGCACAGACTCCGGGACAGGGTTAAGATCACCCCTCCACTTT.

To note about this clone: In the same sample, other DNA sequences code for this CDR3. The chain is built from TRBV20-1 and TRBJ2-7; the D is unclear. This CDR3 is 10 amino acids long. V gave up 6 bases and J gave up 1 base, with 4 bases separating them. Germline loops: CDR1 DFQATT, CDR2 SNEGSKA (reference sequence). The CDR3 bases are TGCAGTGCGCAGTCCTACGAGCAGTACTTC. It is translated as CSAQSYEQYF.

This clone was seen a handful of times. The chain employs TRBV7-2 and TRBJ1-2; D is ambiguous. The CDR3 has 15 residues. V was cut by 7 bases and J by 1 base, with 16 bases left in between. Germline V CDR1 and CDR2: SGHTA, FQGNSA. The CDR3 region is CASTPTHPFNYGYTF. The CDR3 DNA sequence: TGTGCCAGCACCCCGACACATCCCTTTAACTATGGCTACACCTTC.

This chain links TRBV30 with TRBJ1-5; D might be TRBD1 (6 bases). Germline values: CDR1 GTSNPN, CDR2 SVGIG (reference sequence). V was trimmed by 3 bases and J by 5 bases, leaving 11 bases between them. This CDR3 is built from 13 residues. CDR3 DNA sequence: TGTGCCTGGAGCCAACAGGGTTATCAGCCCCAGCATTTT. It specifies CAWSQQGYQPQHF.

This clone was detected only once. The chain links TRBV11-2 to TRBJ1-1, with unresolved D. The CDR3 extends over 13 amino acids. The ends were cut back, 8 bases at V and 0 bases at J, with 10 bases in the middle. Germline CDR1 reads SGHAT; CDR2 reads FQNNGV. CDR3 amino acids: CASGGRMNTEAFF. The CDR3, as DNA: TGTGCCAGCGGCGGCCGTATGAACACTGAAGCTTTCTTT.

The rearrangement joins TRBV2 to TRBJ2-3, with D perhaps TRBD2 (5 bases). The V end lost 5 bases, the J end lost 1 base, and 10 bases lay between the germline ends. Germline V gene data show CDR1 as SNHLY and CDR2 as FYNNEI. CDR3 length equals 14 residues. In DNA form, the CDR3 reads TGTGCCAGCAGTCCGGGGTGGGGCACAGATACGCAGTATTTT. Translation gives CASSPGWGTDTQYF.

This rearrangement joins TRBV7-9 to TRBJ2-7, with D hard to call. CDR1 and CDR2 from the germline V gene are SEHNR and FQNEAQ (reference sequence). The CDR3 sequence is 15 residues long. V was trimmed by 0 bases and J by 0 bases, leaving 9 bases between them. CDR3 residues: CASSLAREHSYEQYF. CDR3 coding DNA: TGTGCCAGCAGCTTAGCCCGAGAGCACTCCTACGAGCAGTACTTC.

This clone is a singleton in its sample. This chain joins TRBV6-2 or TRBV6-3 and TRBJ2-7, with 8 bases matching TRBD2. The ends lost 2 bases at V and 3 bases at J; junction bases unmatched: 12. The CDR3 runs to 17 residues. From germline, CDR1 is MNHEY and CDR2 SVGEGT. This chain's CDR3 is CASSYSPGLENFYEQYF. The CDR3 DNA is TGTGCCAGCAGTTACAGTCCGGGACTAGAGAACTTCTACGAGCAGTACTTC.

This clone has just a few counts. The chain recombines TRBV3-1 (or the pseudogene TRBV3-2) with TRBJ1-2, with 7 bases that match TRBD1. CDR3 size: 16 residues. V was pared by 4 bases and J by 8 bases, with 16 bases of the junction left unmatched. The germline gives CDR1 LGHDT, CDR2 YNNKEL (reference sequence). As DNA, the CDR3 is TGTGCCAGCAGCCCAAGCCCGGGACTAGGGACAGAGGGCTACACCTTC. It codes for CASSPSPGLGTEGYTF.

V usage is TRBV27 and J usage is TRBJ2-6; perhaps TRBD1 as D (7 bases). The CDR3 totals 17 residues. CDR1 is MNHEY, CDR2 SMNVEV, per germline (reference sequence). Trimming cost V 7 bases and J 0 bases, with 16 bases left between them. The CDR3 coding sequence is TGTGCCAGCACCCCCCGACAGGGACTCTCTGGGGCCAACGTCCTGACTTTC. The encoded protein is CASTPRQGLSGANVLTF.

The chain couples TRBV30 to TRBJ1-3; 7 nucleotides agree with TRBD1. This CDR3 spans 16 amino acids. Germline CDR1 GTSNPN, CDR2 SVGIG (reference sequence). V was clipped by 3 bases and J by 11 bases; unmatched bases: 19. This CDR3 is CAWSAPGTAPPNPIYF. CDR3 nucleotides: TGTGCCTGGAGCGCACCCGGGACAGCTCCTCCTAATCCCATATATTTT. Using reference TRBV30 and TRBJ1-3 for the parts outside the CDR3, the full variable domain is SQTIHQWPATLVQPVGSPLSLECTVEGTSNPNLYWYRQAAGRGLQLLFYSVGIGQISSEVPQNLSASRPQDRQFILSSKKLLLSDSGFYLCAWSAPGTAPPNPIYFGEGSWLTVV.

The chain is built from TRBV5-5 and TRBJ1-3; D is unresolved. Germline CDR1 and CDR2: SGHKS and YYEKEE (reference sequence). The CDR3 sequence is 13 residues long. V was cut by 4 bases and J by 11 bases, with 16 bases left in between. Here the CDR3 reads CASSEDLSRAIYF. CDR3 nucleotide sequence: TGTGCCAGCAGCGAAGATCTCTCCCGCGCCATATATTTT.

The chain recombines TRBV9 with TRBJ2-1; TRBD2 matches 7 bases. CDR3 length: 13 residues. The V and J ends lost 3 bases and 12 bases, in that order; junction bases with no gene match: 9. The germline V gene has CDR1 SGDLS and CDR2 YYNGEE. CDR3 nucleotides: TGTGCCAGCAGCGCTGCTAGCGGTATAGTGCAGTTCTTC. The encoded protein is CASSAASGIVQFF.

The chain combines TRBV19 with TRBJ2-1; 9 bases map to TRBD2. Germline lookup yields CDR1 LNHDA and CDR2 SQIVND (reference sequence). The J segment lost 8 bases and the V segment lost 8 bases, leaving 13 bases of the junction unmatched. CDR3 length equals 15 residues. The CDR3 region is CASCRSSGGGYEQFF. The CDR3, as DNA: TGTGCCAGTTGCCGAAGTAGCGGGGGAGGGTATGAGCAGTTCTTC.

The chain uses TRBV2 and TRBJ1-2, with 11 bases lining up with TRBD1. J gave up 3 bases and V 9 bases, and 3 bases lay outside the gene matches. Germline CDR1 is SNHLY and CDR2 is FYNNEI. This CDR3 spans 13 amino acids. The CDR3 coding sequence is TGTGCCAGGATGGGACAGGGGGACTATGGCTACACCTTC. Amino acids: CARMGQGDYGYTF.

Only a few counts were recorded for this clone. DNA for the CDR3: TGTGCCAGTAGCCCGAGCGTCAACACTGAAGCTTTCTTT. Protein sequence: CASSPSVNTEAFF. V and J are TRBV19 and TRBJ1-1; no reliable D call. V lost 6 bases and J 2 bases, leaving 10 bases between the germline ends. Germline CDR1 is LNHDA and CDR2 is SQIVND (reference sequence). This CDR3 has 13 amino acids.

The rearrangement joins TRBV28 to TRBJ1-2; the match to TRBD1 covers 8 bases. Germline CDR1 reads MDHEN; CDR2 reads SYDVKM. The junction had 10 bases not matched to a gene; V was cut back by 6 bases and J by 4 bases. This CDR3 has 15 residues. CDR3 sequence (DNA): TGTGCCAGCAGCTCAGGACAGGGCGCACCCTATGGCTACACCTTC. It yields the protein CASSSGQGAPYGYTF.

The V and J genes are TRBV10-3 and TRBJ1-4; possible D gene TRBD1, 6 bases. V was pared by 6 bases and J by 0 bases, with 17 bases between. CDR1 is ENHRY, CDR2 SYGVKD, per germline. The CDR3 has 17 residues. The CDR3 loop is CAIRRSGQNTTNEKLFF. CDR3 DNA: TGTGCCATCAGAAGATCCGGACAGAATACAACTAATGAAAAACTGTTTTTT.

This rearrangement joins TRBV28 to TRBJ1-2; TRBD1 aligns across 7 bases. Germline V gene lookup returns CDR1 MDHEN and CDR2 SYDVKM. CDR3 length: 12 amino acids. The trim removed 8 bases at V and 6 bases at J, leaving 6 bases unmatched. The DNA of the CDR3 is TGTGCCAGCTCGACAGGGTTTAATGGCTACACCTTC. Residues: CASSTGFNGYTF.

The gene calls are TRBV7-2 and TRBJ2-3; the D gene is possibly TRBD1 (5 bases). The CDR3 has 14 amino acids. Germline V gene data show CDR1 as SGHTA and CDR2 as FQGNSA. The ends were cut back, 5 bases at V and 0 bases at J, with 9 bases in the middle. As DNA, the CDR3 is TGTGCCAGCAGCGGGGCGTCTAGCACAGATACGCAGTATTTT. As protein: CASSGASSTDTQYF.